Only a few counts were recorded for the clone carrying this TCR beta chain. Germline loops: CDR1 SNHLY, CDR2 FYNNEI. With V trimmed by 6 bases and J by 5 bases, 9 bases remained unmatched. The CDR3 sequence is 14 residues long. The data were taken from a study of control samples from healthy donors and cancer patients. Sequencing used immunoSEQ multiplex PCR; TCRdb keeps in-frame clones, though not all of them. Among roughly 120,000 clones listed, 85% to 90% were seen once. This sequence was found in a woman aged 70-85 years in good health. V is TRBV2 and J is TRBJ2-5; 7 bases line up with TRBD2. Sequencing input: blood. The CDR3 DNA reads TGTGCCAGCAGGCCCCACGGGGGGTTGGAGACCCAGTACTTC. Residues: CASRPHGGLETQYF. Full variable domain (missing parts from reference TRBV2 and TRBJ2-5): EPEVTQTPSHQVTQMGQEVILRCVPISNHLYFYWYRQILGQKVEFLVSFYNNEISEKSEIFDDQFSVERPDGSNFTLKIRSTKLEDSAMYFCASRPHGGLETQYFGPGTRLLVL.